The rows below give T cell receptor beta chains drawn from one sample of a study of T cells after posttransplantation cyclophosphamide. Repertoires were generated with immunoSEQ multiplex PCR, while TCRdb's copy carries only in-frame clones and drops some. This table holds tens of thousands of clones, about 86% found once. Sequencing was carried out using PBMCs. These receptors were collected from a man aged 25-45 years with a blood cancer, CMV-positive, and with a related stem cell donor. Both conserved end residues are part of each CDR3. A D gene is named only where the DNA matches it firmly. Not all rows give a size; the values are once, few, many and, for expanded clones, a class.

size,V,D,length,J,DNA,CDR3
NA,TRBV7-9,NA,16,TRBJ1-2,TGTGCCAGCAGCTCCTCCGCGGGGAGTTCTAACTATGGCTACACCTTC,CASSSSAGSSNYGYTF
NA,TRBV14,NA,13,TRBJ1-1,TGTGCCAGCAGCCGCTCGGGTATGCCTGAAGCTTTCTTT,CASSRSGMPEAFF
NA,TRBV5-1,NA,14,TRBJ1-1,TGCGCCAGCAGCCCGGGAGGGATGGGGACTGAAGCTTTCTTT,CASSPGGMGTEAFF
NA,TRBV25-1,NA,13,TRBJ1-1,TGTGCCAGCAGCCCCCGAGAGGGATCTGAAGCTTTCTTT,CASSPREGSEAFF
NA,TRBV13,NA,14,TRBJ2-3,TGTGCCAGCAGCTTGCGGGGTGGCACAGATACGCAGTATTTT,CASSLRGGTDTQYF
NA,TRBV11-2,NA,15,TRBJ1-2,TGTGCCAGCAGCCCCATTAAACAGGGCAACTATGGCTACACCTTC,CASSPIKQGNYGYTF
NA,TRBV23-1,NA,14,TRBJ2-7,TGCGCCAGAGGGGAGGACTATCCCTACTACGAGCAGTACTTC,CARGEDYPYYEQYF
NA,TRBV2,NA,15,TRBJ1-5,TGTGCCAGCAGTGATGAGGTCTGGAGCAATCAGCCCCAGCATTTT,CASSDEVWSNQPQHF
NA,TRBV10-2,TRBD2,14,TRBJ2-4,TGCGCCAGCAGTAGGTGGGAGGGCGCAAACATTCAGTACTTC,CASSRWEGANIQYF
once,TRBV5-1,NA,16,TRBJ1-1,TGCGCCAGCGGGGCAAGGGAGGCAGCCATGAACACTGAAGCTTTCTTT,CASGAREAAMNTEAFF
NA,TRBV2,TRBD1,14,TRBJ2-5,TGTGCCAGCAGCCGGGACAGGGGACAAGAGACCCAGTACTTC,CASSRDRGQETQYF
NA,TRBV7-9,TRBD1,15,TRBJ2-1,TGTGCCAGCAGCTTACCGGGACAGGGGCCCAATGAGCAGTTCTTC,CASSLPGQGPNEQFF
NA,TRBV19,TRBD2,16,TRBJ2-7,TGTGCCAGTAGTGCACCGGGAGGCACCCGACCCGCGGAGCAGTACTTC,CASSAPGGTRPAEQYF
NA,TRBV18,TRBD2,14,TRBJ2-7,TGTGCCAGCACCTTGGCGGGAGGTAACTACGAGCAGTACTTC,CASTLAGGNYEQYF
NA,TRBV9,NA,15,TRBJ2-1,TGTGCCAGCAGCGTAGCGGCGGGAAGAGGTAATGAGCAGTTCTTC,CASSVAAGRGNEQFF
NA,TRBV2,TRBD2,13,TRBJ2-7,TGTGCCAGCAAACTAGCGGGACCCCTCGAGCAGTACTTC,CASKLAGPLEQYF
NA,TRBV6-4,NA,16,TRBJ2-2,TGTGCCAGCAGCTACATGGTAGCGGAGGGGACCGGGGAGCTGTTTTTT,CASSYMVAEGTGELFF
NA,TRBV30,NA,13,TRBJ2-3,TGTGCCTGGAGCCTAAACCCCACAGATACGCAGTATTTT,CAWSLNPTDTQYF
NA,TRBV18,NA,16,TRBJ2-7,TGTGCCAGCTCACCCAGGTTGGAGGGTCCGTCCTACGAGCAGTACTTC,CASSPRLEGPSYEQYF
NA,TRBV4-1,NA,16,TRBJ2-7,TGCGCCAGCAGCCCGGAGGGACCTCAAAACTCCTACGAGCAGTACTTC,CASSPEGPQNSYEQYF
few,TRBV5-1,NA,15,TRBJ1-1,TGCGCCAGCAGTTCTTCCTACAGATCGGACACTGAAGCTTTCTTT,CASSSSYRSDTEAFF
NA,TRBV7-9,TRBD1,18,TRBJ2-5,TGTGCCAGCAGCTTAATGGACCCCGGGACAGGGGACCAAGAGACCCAGTACTTC,CASSLMDPGTGDQETQYF
NA,TRBV5-4,TRBD1,14,TRBJ1-2,TGTGCCAGCAGCCCCTGGACAGGACAGTATGGCTACACCTTC,CASSPWTGQYGYTF
NA,TRBV7-2,TRBD1,16,TRBJ1-2,TGTGCCAGCAGCGGTAGGGGGCAGGGGCCTCTCTATGGCTACACCTTC,CASSGRGQGPLYGYTF
NA,TRBV5-4,NA,16,TRBJ1-4,TGTGCCAGCAGCTCGCGAACAGGTGCAACTAATGAAAAACTGTTTTTT,CASSSRTGATNEKLFF
NA,TRBV7-9,TRBD1,15,TRBJ2-7,TGTGCCAGCAGGCCTCACAGGGGGCCGATCGACGAGCAGTACTTC,CASRPHRGPIDEQYF
few,TRBV6-5,NA,15,TRBJ2-1,TGTGCCAGCAGTTACTCTCCCGGGAGTGCAAATGAGCAGTTCTTC,CASSYSPGSANEQFF
NA,TRBV15,NA,15,TRBJ1-1,TGTGCCACCAGCAGAGATGTTCGGGTGAACACTGAAGCTTTCTTT,CATSRDVRVNTEAFF